This T cell receptor beta chain comes out of a study of blood T cell repertoires in COVID-19. Background on the study: COVID-19 samples collected from the United States, Italy and Spain covered acute and convalescent phases.

In germline, CDR1 is MNHEY, CDR2 SVGAGI. V lost 7 bases, J lost 4 bases, and 10 bases stayed unmatched. CDR3 size: 15 residues. Using immunoSEQ multiplex PCR, the repertoire was profiled, and TCRdb retains in-frame clones only, with some absent. The sample lists under 300,000 clones; approximately 90% were seen once. This clone turned up a few times. Input material: peripheral blood. This sequence originates from a young man who had recovered from COVID-19. This rearrangement joins TRBV6-5 to TRBJ1-1; TRBD1 matches 9 bases. The CDR3 DNA reads as TGTGCCAGCACCGAAGGACAGGGGACAGTCACTGAAGCTTTCTTT. Protein: CASTEGQGTVTEAFF.